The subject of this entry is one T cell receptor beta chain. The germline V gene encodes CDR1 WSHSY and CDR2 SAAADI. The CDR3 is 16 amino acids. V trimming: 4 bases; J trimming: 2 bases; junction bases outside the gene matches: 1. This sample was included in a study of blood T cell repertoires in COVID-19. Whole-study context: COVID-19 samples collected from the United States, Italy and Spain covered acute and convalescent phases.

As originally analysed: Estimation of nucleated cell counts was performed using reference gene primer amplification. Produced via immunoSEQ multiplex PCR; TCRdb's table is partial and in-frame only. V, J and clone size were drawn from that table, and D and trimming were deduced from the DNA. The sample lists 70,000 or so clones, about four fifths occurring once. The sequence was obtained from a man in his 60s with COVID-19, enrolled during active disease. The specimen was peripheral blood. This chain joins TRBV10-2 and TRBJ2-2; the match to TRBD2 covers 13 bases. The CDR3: CASSGGLAGNTGELFF. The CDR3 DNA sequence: TGCGCCAGCAGTGGGGGACTAGCGGGAAACACCGGGGAGCTGTTTTTT.